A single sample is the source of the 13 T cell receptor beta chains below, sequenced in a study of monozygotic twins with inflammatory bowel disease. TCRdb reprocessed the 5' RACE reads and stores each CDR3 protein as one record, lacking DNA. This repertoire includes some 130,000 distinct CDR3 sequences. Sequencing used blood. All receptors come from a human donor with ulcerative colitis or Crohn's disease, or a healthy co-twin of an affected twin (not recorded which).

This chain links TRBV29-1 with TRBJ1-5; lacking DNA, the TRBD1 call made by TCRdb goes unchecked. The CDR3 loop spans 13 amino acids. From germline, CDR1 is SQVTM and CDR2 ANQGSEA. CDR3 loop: CSVLTGFNQPQHF.

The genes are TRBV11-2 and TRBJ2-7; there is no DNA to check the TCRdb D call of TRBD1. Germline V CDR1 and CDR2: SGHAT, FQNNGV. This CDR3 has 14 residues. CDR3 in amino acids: CASSFGQGAGEQYF.

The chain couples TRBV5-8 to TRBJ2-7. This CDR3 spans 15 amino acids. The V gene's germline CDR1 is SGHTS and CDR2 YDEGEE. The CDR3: CASSLEVTTYHEQYF. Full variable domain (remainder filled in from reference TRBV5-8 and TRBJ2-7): EAGVTQSPTHLIKTRGQQATLRCSPISGHTSVYWYQQALGLGLQFLLWYDEGEERNRGNFPPRFSGRQFPNYSSELNVNALELEDSALYLCASSLEVTTYHEQYFGPGTRLTVT.

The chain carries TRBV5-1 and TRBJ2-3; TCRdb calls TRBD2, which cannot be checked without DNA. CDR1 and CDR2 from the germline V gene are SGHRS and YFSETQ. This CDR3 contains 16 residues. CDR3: CASSQTLAGGIDTQYF.

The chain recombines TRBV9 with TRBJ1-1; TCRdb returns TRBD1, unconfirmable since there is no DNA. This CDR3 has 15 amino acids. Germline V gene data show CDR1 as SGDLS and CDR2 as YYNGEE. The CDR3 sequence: CASSVDGQVNTEAFF.

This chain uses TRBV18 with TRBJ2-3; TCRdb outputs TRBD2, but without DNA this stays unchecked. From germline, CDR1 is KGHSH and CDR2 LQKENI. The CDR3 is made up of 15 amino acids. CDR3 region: CASSPLAGETDTQYF.

CDR3 amino acids: CASSEGTGYEKLFF. This chain connects TRBV25-1 to TRBJ1-4; no DNA is available, so the TRBD1 call from TCRdb remains unchecked. Germline V CDR1 and CDR2: MGHDK, SYGVNS. The CDR3 has 14 residues.

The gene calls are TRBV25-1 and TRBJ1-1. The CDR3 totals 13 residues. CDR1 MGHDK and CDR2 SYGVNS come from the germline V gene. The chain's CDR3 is CASSELNRAEAFF.

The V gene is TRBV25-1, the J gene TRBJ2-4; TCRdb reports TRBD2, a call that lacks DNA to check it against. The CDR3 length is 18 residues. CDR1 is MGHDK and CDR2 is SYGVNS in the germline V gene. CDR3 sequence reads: CASSGRLVAKGAKNIQYF.

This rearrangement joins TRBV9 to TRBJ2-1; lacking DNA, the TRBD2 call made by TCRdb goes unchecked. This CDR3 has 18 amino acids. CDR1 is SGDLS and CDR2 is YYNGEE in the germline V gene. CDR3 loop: CASSVAGGLRGSYNEQFF.

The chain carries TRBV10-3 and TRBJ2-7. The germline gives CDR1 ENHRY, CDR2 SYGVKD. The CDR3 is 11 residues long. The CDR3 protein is CAISFSYEQYF.

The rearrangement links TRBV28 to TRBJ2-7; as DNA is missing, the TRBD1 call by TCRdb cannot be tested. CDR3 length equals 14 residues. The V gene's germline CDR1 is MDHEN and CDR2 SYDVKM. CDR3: CASSLLLGTGEQYF.

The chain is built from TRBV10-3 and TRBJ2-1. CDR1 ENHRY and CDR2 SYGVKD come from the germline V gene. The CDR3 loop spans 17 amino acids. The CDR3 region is CAISESTQESSYNEQFF.